What follows is one T cell receptor beta chain and its context. This sample was taken from a study of blood T cell repertoires in COVID-19. For the study at large: Collection of acute and convalescent COVID-19 samples took place in the United States, Italy and Spain. PBMCs, B-cell-depleted T cells, or T cells provided the cDNA or gDNA that made up the material.

V was pared by 3 bases and J by 1 base, with 6 bases of the junction left unmatched. The CDR3 sequence is 16 residues long. Looked up from germline, CDR1 is MGHDK and CDR2 is SYGVNS. Study processing details: Quantification of nucleated cells was approximated via reference gene primer amplification. Measured with immunoSEQ multiplex PCR; TCRdb has only the in-frame clones, and not every one. V, J and clone size reflect that table, while D and trimming were determined from the DNA. The table lists a few hundred thousand clones, about 89% of them singletons, with under 2.5% in the top ten. The chain links TRBV25-1 to TRBJ2-3, with 8 positions matching TRBD2. This receptor was identified in a man aged 50 or older with acute or convalescent COVID-19. The sequencing input was peripheral blood. CDR3 sequence reads: CASSDTRGGRTDTQYF. Here the CDR3 DNA reads TGTGCCAGCAGTGATACCCGGGGGGGCCGCACAGATACGCAGTATTTT.